The clone carrying this TCR beta chain has more than one count but fewer than ten. Its target is unknown. This sample is part of a study of T-cell memory formation after mild COVID-19. On the study more broadly: Clusters were largely donor specific. Whole-study results and caveats: Clones from the second wave (peaking day 37) had unconfirmed SARS-CoV-2 specificity.

V was trimmed by 2 bases and J by 5 bases, leaving 12 bases between them. Germline CDR1 is SGHTA and CDR2 is FQGNSA. CDR3 size: 15 residues. TCRdb independently ran MiXCR on the 5' RACE reads; one entry per CDR3 protein. The sample shows 150,000 to 200,000 distinct CDR3 sequences, 15% to 20% of them seen only once. The V and J genes are TRBV7-2 and TRBJ2-2; D may be TRBD1 (5 bases). The TCR was taken from an adult woman who had mild COVID-19 (a few samples of this study predate the infection). Cell type and time point are not known. Sequenced input: PBMCs or a T cell subset sorted from them (not recorded which). CDR3 coding DNA: TGTGCCAGCAGCTTATTGCAGGGCAGGACCGGGGAGCTGTTTTTT. This codes for CASSLLQGRTGELFF.